The sequence of this TCR beta chain was determined in a study of beta chain features in type 1 diabetes. Trimming stripped 7 bases from V and 4 bases from J, with 13 bases between. The CDR3 length is 14 residues. Looked up from germline, CDR1 is MDHEN and CDR2 is SYDVKM. The authors reverse transcribed all of the isolated RNA, so sequencing captured expressed TCRB transcripts. Deep immunoSEQ sequencing covered naive, central memory and regulatory T cell samples. TCRdb's copy holds only in-frame clones and misses some; the assay was immunoSEQ multiplex PCR. The sample includes fewer than 900,000 clones, roughly 17% of them seen just once. This clone was recorded a few times.

This sequence was found in a young woman in good health. Sequences were obtained from naive CD4+ T cells from blood. The genes are TRBV28 and TRBJ2-2; D not certain. CDR3 in DNA: TGTGCCAGCATTAGGCCCGGCAGCACCGGGGAGCTGTTTTTT. Amino acid sequence: CASIRPGSTGELFF.